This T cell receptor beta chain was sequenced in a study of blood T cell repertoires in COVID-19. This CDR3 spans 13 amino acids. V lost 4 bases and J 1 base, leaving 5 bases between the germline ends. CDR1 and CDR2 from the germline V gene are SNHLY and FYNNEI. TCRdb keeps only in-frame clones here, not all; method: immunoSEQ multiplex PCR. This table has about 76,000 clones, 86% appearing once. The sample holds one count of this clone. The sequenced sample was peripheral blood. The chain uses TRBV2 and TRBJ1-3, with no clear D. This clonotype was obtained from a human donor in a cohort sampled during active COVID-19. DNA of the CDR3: TGTGCCAGCAGTGTCGGGTCTGGAAACACCATATATTTT. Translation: CASSVGSGNTIYF.